These 9 T cell receptor beta chains were all obtained from the same sample, sequenced in a study of blood T cell repertoires in COVID-19. Method: immunoSEQ multiplex PCR; TCRdb's copy keeps in-frame clones and lacks some. Here the sample spans 270,000 or so clones, around 85% being singletons. Sequencing was performed on peripheral blood. The receptor source for this set is a human donor with COVID-19, enrolled during active disease. The donor label of this sample is uncertain.

The rearrangement joins TRBV15 to TRBJ2-1; TRBD1 aligns across 9 bases. The germline gives CDR1 LNHNV, CDR2 YYDKDF (reference sequence). V lost 1 base to trimming and J lost 0 bases; unmatched junction nucleotides: 7. This CDR3 has 18 amino acids. CDR3: CATSRGTGGTSSYNEQFF. CDR3 coding DNA: TGTGCCACCAGCAGAGGCACAGGGGGCACCAGCTCCTACAATGAGCAGTTCTTC.

This sequence joins TRBV15 and TRBJ2-2, with D perhaps TRBD2 (6 bases). The CDR3 covers 16 residues. Germline loops: CDR1 LNHNV, CDR2 YYDKDF (reference sequence). Between the trimmed V and J ends, which lost 1 base and 1 base, there was a span of 10 bases. CDR3 region: CATSRGGGLNTGELFF. Written as DNA, the CDR3 is TGTGCCACCAGCAGAGGAGGAGGGCTGAACACCGGGGAGCTGTTTTTT. The variable domain in full, with the rest retrieved from reference TRBV15 and TRBJ2-2, is DAMVIQNPRYQVTQFGKPVTLSCSQTLNHNVMYWYQQKSSQAPKLLFHYYDKDFNNEADTPDNFQSRRPNTSFCFLDIRSPGLGDTAMYLCATSRGGGLNTGELFFGEGSRLTVL.

V is TRBV7-6 and J is TRBJ1-3; 7 bases are shared with TRBD1. V lost 5 bases to trimming and J lost 3 bases; unmatched junction nucleotides: 4. CDR1 and CDR2 (germline): SGHVS, FNYEAQ. The CDR3 covers 14 residues. The CDR3 here is CASSRQGGGNTIYF. The CDR3 nucleotides read TGTGCCAGCAGCCGACAGGGTGGTGGAAACACCATATATTTT.

The table lists this clone with a count of one. The rearrangement joins TRBV19 to TRBJ1-1; D remains ambiguous. The V end was cut by 3 bases, the J end by 7 bases, with 9 bases between. Germline V CDR1 and CDR2: LNHDA, SQIVND (reference sequence). The CDR3 has 12 residues. CDR3 DNA: TGTGCCAGTAGTATGAGAGGGTATGAAGCTTTCTTT. Its translation is CASSMRGYEAFF. Supplemented by reference TRBV19 and TRBJ1-1, the full variable domain reads DGGITQSPKYLFRKEGQNVTLSCEQNLNHDAMYWYRQDPGQGLRLIYYSQIVNDFQKGDIAEGYSVSREKKESFPLTVTSAQKNPTAFYLCASSMRGYEAFFGQGTRLTVV.

The genes are TRBV3-1 (or the pseudogene TRBV3-2) and TRBJ1-6; 9 bases map to TRBD1. CDR3 length equals 19 residues. Germline-derived CDR1 and CDR2 are LGHDT and YNNKEL (reference sequence). V gave up 3 bases and J gave up 0 bases; unmatched junction bases: 9. For the CDR3, the DNA is TGTGCCAGCAGCCATCACACGGGACAGGGCCCCTCCTATAATTCACCCCTCCACTTT. It specifies CASSHHTGQGPSYNSPLHF.

The chain joins TRBV24-1 to TRBJ2-5; possible D gene TRBD1, 5 bases. V dropped 4 bases and J dropped 4 bases, with 15 bases sitting between them. The CDR3 runs to 15 residues. Germline V lookup: CDR1 KGHDR, CDR2 SFDVKD. CDR3 nucleotides: TGTGCCACCAGTGACCCAACAGGAGTGGGAGAGACCCAGTACTTC. Its translation: CATSDPTGVGETQYF.

This clone occurred a few times. The chain has TRBV6-2 or TRBV6-3 and TRBJ2-1, with 9 bases aligning to TRBD2. V shed 5 bases, J shed 8 bases, and the junction held 16 bases outside the gene matches. Germline V gene lookup returns CDR1 MNHEY and CDR2 SVGEGT. This CDR3 has 17 amino acids. The CDR3 region is CASSTGREGVKGYEQFF. DNA for the CDR3: TGTGCCAGCAGTACGGGGCGGGAGGGCGTTAAAGGATATGAGCAGTTCTTC.

This clone occurred once. CDR3 sequence (DNA): TGTGCCAGTAGTATTCCGGGGCGGGGGGCCAATGAGCAGTTCTTC. Its translation is CASSIPGRGANEQFF. V is TRBV19 and J is TRBJ2-1, with TRBD2 matching over 8 bases. The CDR3 contains 15 residues. Trimming cost V 3 bases and J 6 bases; bases outside gene matches: 7. Per the germline V gene, CDR1 is LNHDA and CDR2 is SQIVND (reference sequence).

This chain uses TRBV27 with TRBJ2-3; 9 bases align to TRBD1. The CDR3 extends over 14 amino acids. In germline, CDR1 is MNHEY, CDR2 SMNVEV (reference sequence). The ends lost 7 bases at V and 4 bases at J; junction bases unmatched: 6. As DNA, the CDR3 is TGTGCCAGCAACCTCCGACAGGGGGCAGATACGCAGTATTTT. Its translation: CASNLRQGADTQYF.